This T cell receptor beta chain is drawn from a study of cytomegalovirus exposure and HLA in healthy donors. 60 Vbeta and 13 Jbeta primers were used in PCR. Original analysis: Later reanalysis found 75 million to 95 million unique TCR beta chains, roughly 9.9 million of them shared. The protocol was immunoSEQ multiplex PCR, while the TCRdb copy is restricted to in-frame clones and leaves out a portion. V, J and clone size reflect that table, while D and trimming were determined from the DNA. The sample gives about 76,000 clones, more than 80% of which show up once; 1.5% to 2% is in the top ten. The length of the CDR3 is 14 residues. Trimming stripped 6 bases from V and 0 bases from J, with 9 bases between. Germline V gives CDR1 MNHNY, CDR2 SVGAGI (reference sequence). Only a few counts were recorded for this clone.

The source material was PBMCs. The TCR comes from a woman aged 25 to 45 in good health and CMV-seronegative. The V call is TRBV6-6, the J call TRBJ1-5, with a possible D match to TRBD1 (5 bases). This CDR3 reads CASRQAYSNQPQHF. In nucleotides, the CDR3 is TGTGCCAGCAGACAGGCATATAGCAATCAGCCCCAGCATTTT.